This T cell receptor beta chain was observed in a study of vaccination and CD4 T cells after COVID-19. Cultured CD4+ T-cell DNA underwent Oncomine TCR Beta short-read sequencing. CD4+ T cells were cultured, and genomic DNA was extracted from them. TCRdb analysed the PCR reads with MiXCR anew, one entry per CDR3 protein. The profile shows about 20,000 distinct CDR3 sequences, 45% to 55% of them singletons. V dropped 5 bases and J dropped 8; count of bases not matched to a gene: 15. The CDR3 is 17 residues long. CDR1 SGHVS and CDR2 FQNEAQ come from the germline V gene. For this clonotype: Its matching antigen is unknown.

Treatment described: approximately nine-day PBMC culture with coronavirus spike peptide pools or control peptides (ViraFEST assay). With peptide pools, ViraFEST first expanded antigen-specific T cells and afterwards sequenced their TCRs. The clonotype originates from a human donor who had recovered from COVID-19. Input material: CD4+ T cells from blood, cultured in vitro. The V gene is TRBV7-8, the J gene TRBJ2-1; TRBD2 matches 10 bases. The CDR3 DNA is TGTGCCAGCAGCCTCCTATTAACGAGCGGGAGGGCGGATGAGCAGTTCTTC. It specifies CASSLLLTSGRADEQFF.